The rows below give T cell receptor beta chains drawn from one sample of a study of CD8+ T cells in alopecia areata. Measured with immunoSEQ multiplex PCR; TCRdb has only the in-frame clones, and not every one. The sample carries 170,000 or so clones, roughly 61% recorded once. The sample in question was CD8+ T cells sorted from blood, obtained at week 24, from a patient treated with tofacitinib. The receptor source for this set is a human donor with alopecia areata. Both conserved end residues are part of each CDR3. The D gene is left open where the match is weak. Some rows have no size entry. The others give once, few or many, or a class for an expanded clone.

TRBV5-1	TRBD1	-	TRBJ2-2	CASSLGTGLYTGELFF	TGCGCCAGCAGCCTCGGGACAGGCCTTTACACCGGGGAGCTGTTTTTT
TRBV18	TRBD1	-	TRBJ1-5	CASSPHRGINQPQHF	TGTGCCAGCTCACCTCACAGGGGGATTAATCAGCCCCAGCATTTT
TRBV5-6	-	-	TRBJ2-2	CASSRNYRDANTGELFF	TGTGCCAGCAGCCGAAATTACAGGGACGCGAACACCGGGGAGCTGTTTTTT
TRBV13	-	-	TRBJ2-1	CASSLGRSREQFF	TGTGCCAGCAGCTTAGGCCGGAGTCGTGAGCAGTTCTTC
TRBV6-5	-	few	TRBJ2-1	CASSAAGDNEQFF	TGTGCCAGCAGTGCTGCAGGGGACAATGAGCAGTTCTTC
TRBV5-6	-	-	TRBJ2-7	CASSFGSSYEQYF	TGTGCCAGCAGCTTCGGGTCTTCCTACGAGCAGTACTTC
TRBV25-1	-	-	TRBJ2-3	CASSEYRDEGSTDTQYF	TGTGCCAGCAGTGAGTACAGGGACGAAGGCAGCACAGATACGCAGTATTTT
TRBV11-3	-	-	TRBJ1-1	CASSQDTRTEAFF	TGTGCCAGCAGCCAAGACACTCGCACTGAAGCTTTCTTT
TRBV5-6	-	few	TRBJ2-3	CASSLVTDTQYF	TGTGCCAGCAGCTTGGTCACAGATACGCAGTATTTT
TRBV7-9	-	few	TRBJ2-1	CASSFWLDRLPNEQFF	TGTGCCAGCAGCTTTTGGCTGGACCGACTACCCAATGAGCAGTTCTTC
TRBV29-1	-	-	TRBJ1-2	CSVQQNNYGYTF	TGCAGCGTCCAGCAGAATAACTATGGCTACACCTTC
TRBV13	-	few	TRBJ2-6	CASLRAGANVLTF	TGTGCCAGCTTGAGGGCTGGGGCCAACGTCCTGACTTTC
TRBV30	-	once	TRBJ1-2	CAWTQSGGLSGYTF	TGTGCCTGGACTCAATCCGGGGGACTGTCTGGCTACACCTTC
TRBV19	-	-	TRBJ1-5	CASSMGPYSNQPQHF	TGTGCCAGTAGTATGGGACCTTATAGCAATCAGCCCCAGCATTTT
TRBV29-1	-	-	TRBJ1-1	CSVESLEGAAFF	TGCAGCGTTGAAAGCTTAGAGGGCGCAGCTTTCTTT
TRBV27	-	few	TRBJ2-1	CASSLQIDNEQFF	TGTGCCAGCAGTTTACAGATAGACAATGAGCAGTTCTTC
TRBV6-5	-	few	TRBJ2-3	CASSSPKPDTDTQYF	TGTGCCAGCAGTTCCCCCAAGCCGGATACAGATACGCAGTATTTT
TRBV30	TRBD1	-	TRBJ1-2	CAWSVNPLGQVHGYTF	TGTGCCTGGAGTGTAAATCCCCTTGGACAGGTTCATGGCTACACCTTC
TRBV2	-	-	TRBJ2-7	CASSDIRMGPYEQYF	TGTGCCAGCAGTGACATTCGAATGGGCCCCTACGAGCAGTACTTC
TRBV12-5	-	few	TRBJ1-1	CASGFPNTEAFF	TGTGCTAGTGGTTTTCCGAACACTGAAGCTTTCTTT
TRBV30	TRBD1	-	TRBJ2-7	CAGVEDRDPEQYF	TGTGCCGGAGTCGAGGACAGGGATCCCGAGCAGTACTTC
TRBV7-9	-	-	TRBJ2-1	CASRRLYNEQFF	TGTGCCAGCAGGCGGCTCTACAATGAGCAGTTCTTC
TRBV7-9	TRBD1	few	TRBJ2-7	CASSLGTGTYEQYF	TGTGCCAGCAGCTTAGGGACAGGGACCTACGAGCAGTACTTC
TRBV13	-	few	TRBJ2-3	CASTTYGDTQYF	TGTGCCAGCACTACGTACGGGGATACGCAGTATTTT
TRBV27	-	-	TRBJ2-5	CASSSGETQYF	TGTGCCAGCAGCTCCGGGGAGACCCAGTACTTC
TRBV9	TRBD1	-	TRBJ1-4	CASRRGTATNEKLFF	TGTGCCAGCAGAAGGGGGACAGCAACTAATGAAAAACTGTTTTTT
TRBV6-6	TRBD1	-	TRBJ1-1	CASSYPMGQGTTEAFF	TGTGCCAGCAGTTACCCAATGGGACAGGGCACCACTGAAGCTTTCTTT
TRBV7-7	-	-	TRBJ2-5	CASSSRGGVRETQYF	TGTGCCAGCAGCTCCCGTGGCGGGGTACGGGAGACCCAGTACTTC
TRBV7-9	-	-	TRBJ2-7	CASSLMGGEQYF	TGTGCCAGCAGCTTAATGGGTGGGGAGCAGTACTTC
TRBV29-1	-	-	TRBJ2-3	CSVAGDTDTQYF	TGCAGCGTTGCCGGGGACACAGATACGCAGTATTTT
TRBV13	TRBD2	few	TRBJ2-3	CASSFTSGDFADTQYF	TGTGCCAGCAGTTTTACTAGCGGGGATTTCGCAGATACGCAGTATTTT
TRBV7-9	-	few	TRBJ2-7	CASSPRSRTAAYEQYF	TGTGCCAGCAGCCCCCGTTCCCGGACAGCAGCCTACGAGCAGTACTTC
TRBV11-2	-	-	TRBJ2-7	CASAVGKGAYEQYF	TGTGCCAGCGCCGTAGGCAAAGGGGCCTACGAGCAGTACTTC
TRBV2	-	-	TRBJ1-1	CVSTRNTEAFF	TGTGTCAGCACCAGGAACACTGAAGCTTTCTTT
TRBV2	-	-	TRBJ1-2	CASSARDTHSYTF	TGTGCCAGCAGTGCGCGGGACACTCACAGCTACACCTTC
TRBV9	-	-	TRBJ2-5	CASSGRGLETQYF	TGTGCCAGCAGCGGTAGGGGGTTGGAGACCCAGTACTTC
TRBV7-9	-	-	TRBJ2-5	CASSLVVGRPQETQYF	TGTGCCAGCAGCTTAGTGGTAGGGCGACCCCAAGAGACCCAGTACTTC
TRBV19	-	-	TRBJ2-5	CASSIGTGPLRETQYF	TGTGCCAGTAGTATTGGTACAGGGCCGCTGAGGGAGACCCAGTACTTC
TRBV13	-	-	TRBJ2-3	CASSPSGKTQYF	TGTGCCAGCAGCCCCAGTGGAAAAACGCAGTATTTT
TRBV27	TRBD2	-	TRBJ2-1	CASRDAGGLSEQFF	TGTGCCAGCCGCGACGCGGGGGGCCTGAGTGAGCAGTTCTTC
TRBV6-5	-	-	TRBJ2-6	CASSQNSGANVLTF	TGTGCCAGCAGCCAGAATTCTGGGGCCAACGTCCTGACTTTC